The following is a T cell receptor (beta chain) sequence with its context. V was pared by 2 bases and J by 8 bases, with 7 bases of the junction left unmatched. The germline CDR1 and CDR2 sequences are KGHDR and SFDVKD. This CDR3 spans 15 amino acids. As processed by the authors: Amplified reference gene primers provided the basis for estimating nucleated cell counts. Method: immunoSEQ multiplex PCR; TCRdb's copy keeps in-frame clones and lacks some. V and J calls plus clone size are reproduced from that table; the DNA served to infer D and trimming. The table includes 60,000 to 65,000 clones, 80% to 85% detected once. The data were obtained in a study of blood T cell repertoires in COVID-19. The wider study: Collection of acute and convalescent COVID-19 samples took place in the United States, Italy and Spain. PBMCs, B-cell-depleted T cells, or T cells were the source of the cDNA or gDNA that made up the material.

This chain joins TRBV24-1 and TRBJ2-1; 8 bases are a match to TRBD1. The source of this sequence is a man in his 60s with COVID-19, enrolled during active disease. Sequencing was carried out using peripheral blood. CDR3 nucleotides: TGTGCCACCAGTGATTCGGGACAGGCAACCCATGAGCAGTTCTTC. It is translated as CATSDSGQATHEQFF.